The 30 T cell receptor beta chains reported below all come from one sample, sequenced in a study of blood T cell repertoires in COVID-19. The assay was immunoSEQ multiplex PCR, and TCRdb's table has in-frame clones only and misses some. The sample has about 240,000 clones; over 80% are singletons. The sequencing input was peripheral blood. These receptors were taken from a human donor in a cohort sampled during active COVID-19.

The chain has TRBV6-6 and TRBJ2-7; D unclear. Trimming removed 6 bases from V and 5 bases from J, with 14 bases in between. This CDR3 region has 13 residues. The V gene's germline CDR1 is MNHNY and CDR2 SVGAGI (reference sequence). The CDR3 sequence is CASSPGRWDEQYF. The CDR3 bases are TGTGCCAGCAGCCCCGGCAGGTGGGACGAGCAGTACTTC.

The rearrangement links TRBV19 to TRBJ2-1; possible D gene TRBD1, 6 bases. The germline V gene encodes CDR1 LNHDA and CDR2 SQIVND (reference sequence). This CDR3 spans 16 amino acids. V lost 3 bases, J lost 9 bases, and 21 bases lay in between. CDR3 DNA sequence: TGTGCCAGTAGTATTATGGTGGGAGCCCAGACAGGTGAGCAGTTCTTC. Translation: CASSIMVGAQTGEQFF.

V and J are TRBV3-1 (or the pseudogene TRBV3-2) and TRBJ1-5; D is unresolved. CDR1 and CDR2 (germline): LGHDT, YNNKEL (reference sequence). This CDR3 comprises 15 residues. The germline V and J ends were trimmed by 7 bases and 6 bases, with 19 bases remaining between them. CDR3 DNA sequence: TGTGCCAGCACGGATGGTGGACCGGGAAGTCAGCCCCAGCATTTT. It encodes CASTDGGPGSQPQHF.

The V and J genes are TRBV18 and TRBJ1-6, with D maybe TRBD1 (5 bases). Trimming shortened V by 3 bases and J by 14 bases, and 11 bases separated the two germline ends. Germline assignment: CDR1 KGHSH and CDR2 LQKENI. CDR3 length: 12 amino acids. This CDR3 reads CASSPNGGALHF. CDR3 nucleotides: TGTGCCAGCTCACCCAATGGAGGGGCCCTCCACTTT.

A word on this clone: The identical CDR3 is also encoded by other nucleotide sequences in the sample. This chain connects TRBV11-3 to TRBJ2-5; 7 bases are shared with TRBD1. This CDR3 is built from 13 residues. From germline, CDR1 is SGHNT and CDR2 YENEEA. With 5 bases clipped from V and 0 bases from J, the junction kept 0 bases outside the gene matches. CDR3 nucleotides: TGTGCCAGCAGCGGGACAGACCAAGAGACCCAGTACTTC. Translation: CASSGTDQETQYF.

The rearrangement joins TRBV19 to TRBJ1-6; no reliable D call. V shed 7 bases and J shed 4 bases, with 5 bases lying between them. Looked up from germline, CDR1 is LNHDA and CDR2 is SQIVND (reference sequence). CDR3 length: 12 residues. The DNA for the CDR3 is TGTGCCAGTAACTCTTATAATTCACCCCTCCACTTT. This codes for CASNSYNSPLHF.

This clone was picked up one time. V is TRBV19 and J is TRBJ1-6; D possibly corresponds to TRBD1 (6 bases). Germline V gene sequence: CDR1 LNHDA, CDR2 SQIVND (reference sequence). Trimming stripped 4 bases from V and 5 bases from J, with 9 bases between. The CDR3 sequence is 14 residues long. In DNA form, the CDR3 reads TGTGCCAGTAGTACCACAGGGAATAATTCACCCCTCCACTTT. Protein product: CASSTTGNNSPLHF.

CDR3 in amino acids: CASRTGTSGGQETQYF. CDR3 DNA sequence: TGTGCCAGCAGAACCGGGACTAGCGGGGGTCAAGAGACCCAGTACTTC. The rearrangement uses TRBV6-6 and TRBJ2-5; 14 nucleotides match TRBD2. The CDR3 is 16 residues long. The ends lost 6 bases at V and 2 bases at J; junction bases unmatched: 5. Per the germline V gene, CDR1 is MNHNY and CDR2 is SVGAGI (reference sequence).

V usage is TRBV3-1 (or the pseudogene TRBV3-2) and J usage is TRBJ2-3, with D uncertain. The CDR3 contains 14 residues. V gave up 3 bases and J gave up 0 bases, with 7 bases separating them. Germline V CDR1 and CDR2: LGHDT, YNNKEL (reference sequence). CDR3 loop: CASSQSGSTDTQYF. For the CDR3, the DNA is TGTGCCAGCAGCCAGTCGGGTAGCACAGATACGCAGTATTTT.

This clone was seen only once. This chain connects TRBV13 to TRBJ1-4; D not resolved. From germline, CDR1 is PRHDT and CDR2 FYEKMQ (reference sequence). The CDR3 totals 14 residues. Trimming left V 0 bases short and J 4 bases short, with 6 bases between. The CDR3 loop is CASSLGRSNEKLFF. The CDR3, as DNA: TGTGCCAGCAGCTTAGGACGGAGTAATGAAAAACTGTTTTTT. The full variable domain, rest sourced from reference TRBV13 and TRBJ1-4, is AAGVIQSPRHLIKEKRETATLKCYPIPRHDTVYWYQQGPGQDPQFLISFYEKMQSDKGSIPDRFSAQQFSDYHSELNMSSLELGDSALYFCASSLGRSNEKLFFGSGTQLSVL.

The rearrangement links TRBV11-2 to TRBJ2-1; TRBD2 might be the D (6 bases). Germline CDR1 is SGHAT and CDR2 is FQNNGV. CDR3 length equals 14 residues. V gave up 4 bases and J gave up 9 bases, with 16 bases separating them. CDR3: CASSYPGLDVEQFF. The CDR3 nucleotides read TGTGCCAGCAGCTATCCGGGACTCGACGTTGAGCAGTTCTTC.

The chain uses TRBV11-2 and TRBJ2-1, with 9 nucleotides matching TRBD1. V lost 7 bases to trimming and J lost 4 bases; unmatched junction nucleotides: 11. Germline loops: CDR1 SGHAT, CDR2 FQNNGV. The CDR3 covers 16 residues. The CDR3 here is CASIPNRGPKYNEQFF. DNA of the CDR3: TGTGCCAGCATACCTAACAGGGGGCCTAAATACAATGAGCAGTTCTTC.

V usage is TRBV6-6 and J usage is TRBJ1-6, with D possibly TRBD1 on 5 matching bases. Trimming stripped 0 bases from V and 5 bases from J, with 8 bases between. The CDR3 runs to 15 residues. Germline V gives CDR1 MNHNY, CDR2 SVGAGI (reference sequence). CDR3 DNA: TGTGCCAGCAGTTACTCGGCAGGGAATAATTCACCCCTCCACTTT. Translating it yields CASSYSAGNNSPLHF.

The table lists this clone with a count of one. This chain uses TRBV5-8 with TRBJ2-3; 16 bases are a match to TRBD2. Germline V gives CDR1 SGHTS, CDR2 YDEGEE. Trimming took 4 bases from V and 3 from J; bases not matched to a gene: 2. There are 16 residues in the CDR3. This CDR3 is CASSMGLAGGTDTQYF. The CDR3 coding sequence is TGTGCCAGCAGCATGGGACTAGCGGGAGGGACAGATACGCAGTATTTT.

The chain is built from TRBV30 and TRBJ1-4; D gene ambiguous. V was clipped by 5 bases and J by 7 bases, with 20 bases between them. The germline gives CDR1 GTSNPN, CDR2 SVGIG (reference sequence). The CDR3 runs to 15 residues. CDR3: CAWGISDRRSEKLFF. The CDR3 DNA sequence: TGTGCCTGGGGCATTTCAGACCGTAGGAGTGAAAAACTGTTTTTT.

The chain recombines TRBV4-1 with TRBJ1-1, with a tentative D call TRBD1 (5 bases). V was shortened by 1 base and J by 6 bases, with 18 bases between the two germline ends. Germline V lookup: CDR1 MGHRA, CDR2 YSYEKL. The CDR3 is made up of 16 amino acids. CDR3 sequence: CASSQALWTRVSEAFF. The DNA of the CDR3 is TGCGCCAGCAGCCAAGCCCTGTGGACACGAGTCTCTGAAGCTTTCTTT.

The chain uses TRBV6-1 and TRBJ1-4; D is ambiguous. Trimming stripped 3 bases from V and 0 bases from J, with 8 bases between. CDR3 length: 15 amino acids. CDR1 is MNHNS and CDR2 is SASEGT in the germline V gene. CDR3 loop: CASSDRRATNEKLFF. The DNA of the CDR3 is TGTGCCAGCAGTGATAGAAGAGCAACTAATGAAAAACTGTTTTTT.

The chain carries TRBV6-1 and TRBJ2-7, with D tentatively TRBD2 (7 bases). Germline-derived CDR1 and CDR2 are MNHNS and SASEGT. V was shortened by 3 bases and J by 0 bases, with 12 bases between the two germline ends. The CDR3 has 15 residues. The CDR3 DNA reads as TGTGCCAGCAGTGAGTTCGGGGGGCACTCCTACGAGCAGTACTTC. It specifies CASSEFGGHSYEQYF.

A word on this clone: In the same sample, other DNA sequences code for this CDR3. The chain uses TRBV18 and TRBJ2-7; TRBD1 matches 8 bases. V shed 3 bases, J shed 2 bases, and the junction held 6 bases outside the gene matches. This CDR3 has 15 residues. The germline V gene encodes CDR1 KGHSH and CDR2 LQKENI. CDR3 sequence (DNA): TGTGCCAGCTCACCGCCCGGGACAGGAACCTACGAGCAGTACTTC. Translating gives CASSPPGTGTYEQYF.

Turning to this clone: At one end, the junction sequence differs from germline, possibly due to a read error. V usage is TRBV7-7 and J usage is TRBJ2-3; 8 bases line up with TRBD2. The length of the CDR3 is 16 residues. Germline V gene lookup returns CDR1 SSHAT and CDR2 FNYEAQ (reference sequence). The chain's CDR3 is CASSPGLAGSTDTQYF. CDR3 nucleotide sequence: TGTGCTAGCAGCCCCGGGCTAGCGGGTAGCACAGATACGCAGTATTTT. The complete variable domain, with remaining parts taken from reference TRBV7-7 and TRBJ2-3, reads GAGVSQSPRYKVTKRGQDVTLRCDPISSHATLYWYQQALGQGPEFLTYFNYEAQPDKSGLPSDRFSAERPEGSISTLTIQRTEQRDSAMYRCASSPGLAGSTDTQYFGPGTRLTVL.

The J gene is TRBJ2-7, the V gene TRBV27; D is perhaps TRBD2 (5 bases). CDR3 length: 14 amino acids. The V end was cut by 1 base, the J end by 2 bases, with 9 bases between. Germline V lookup: CDR1 MNHEY, CDR2 SMNVEV (reference sequence). The CDR3 nucleotides are TGTGCCAGCAGTTTATATCCGGGAACCTACGAGCAGTACTTC. This gives the protein CASSLYPGTYEQYF.

The CDR3 is CASSSDRGHRYF. Written as DNA, the CDR3 is TGTGCCAGCAGTTCCGACAGGGGGCATCGGTACTTC. The rearrangement links TRBV6-5 to TRBJ2-7; the match to TRBD1 covers 10 bases. Germline loops: CDR1 MNHEY, CDR2 SVGAGI. The CDR3 covers 12 residues. The V and J ends lost 4 bases and 12 bases, in that order; junction bases with no gene match: 6.

This chain joins TRBV15 and TRBJ1-2; possible D gene TRBD1, 5 bases. The germline gives CDR1 LNHNV, CDR2 YYDKDF (reference sequence). The CDR3 totals 14 residues. The ends were cut back, 1 base at V and 2 bases at J, with 8 bases in the middle. CDR3 region: CATSRGNRNYGYTF. The CDR3 DNA is TGTGCCACCAGCAGAGGGAACAGGAACTATGGCTACACCTTC.

This clone was detected only a few times. The chain links TRBV6-1 to TRBJ1-5; D gene ambiguous. The V end was cut by 4 bases, the J end by 0 bases, with 13 bases between. This CDR3 contains 16 residues. Germline values: CDR1 MNHNS, CDR2 SASEGT. The CDR3: CASSVQYPRSNQPQHF. The CDR3 DNA reads as TGTGCCAGCAGTGTACAGTACCCTCGTAGCAATCAGCCCCAGCATTTT.

This clone was found a few times. The rearrangement joins TRBV13 to TRBJ2-1; tentative D call: TRBD2 (6 bases). The germline CDR1 and CDR2 sequences are PRHDT and FYEKMQ (reference sequence). This CDR3 has 18 residues. Deletions cut 4 bases from V and 1 base from J, with 20 bases between. This CDR3 reads CASSSREWRGESYNEQFF. The CDR3 nucleotides are TGTGCCAGCAGCTCCCGTGAGTGGAGGGGCGAGTCCTACAATGAGCAGTTCTTC.

This clone came up once. This chain connects TRBV7-9 to TRBJ2-7; D unresolved. V lost 7 bases and J 2 bases, leaving 12 bases between the germline ends. CDR1 is SEHNR and CDR2 is FQNEAQ in the germline V gene (reference sequence). The CDR3 spans 13 residues. CDR3: CASTPYSPYEQYF. In DNA, the CDR3 is TGTGCCAGCACCCCCTACAGCCCCTACGAGCAGTACTTC.

V gene TRBV19 combines with J gene TRBJ1-6; D gene unclear. The CDR3 has 16 residues. V was trimmed by 1 base and J by 9 bases, leaving 16 bases between them. CDR1 and CDR2 from the germline V gene are LNHDA and SQIVND (reference sequence). CDR3 bases: TGTGCCAGTAGTATAGGTCCGAGCGAGTACGGTTCACCCCTCCACTTT. Translated: CASSIGPSEYGSPLHF.

This clone has just one count. This chain connects TRBV28 to TRBJ1-1, with 7 bases aligning to TRBD1. CDR3 length equals 15 residues. The germline gives CDR1 MDHEN, CDR2 SYDVKM. After removal of 5 bases from V and 4 bases from J, the junction contained 10 bases not matched to a gene. CDR3 amino acids: CASSENRGSGTEAFF. CDR3 DNA: TGTGCCAGCAGTGAGAACAGGGGCTCGGGCACTGAAGCTTTCTTT.

The genes are TRBV29-1 and TRBJ1-5; D might be TRBD1 (6 bases). The CDR3 is 12 amino acids. V was shortened by 4 bases and J by 4 bases, with 8 bases between the two germline ends. CDR1 is SQVTM and CDR2 is ANQGSEA in the germline V gene. Written as DNA, the CDR3 is TGCAGCGTTGGAGGGGGAAATCAGCCCCAGCATTTT. Its translation: CSVGGGNQPQHF.

This clone was found a few times. This rearrangement joins TRBV18 to TRBJ1-5; no clear D gene. Trimming removed 2 bases at V and 0 bases at J, with 17 bases between. CDR3 length equals 18 residues. Germline assignment: CDR1 KGHSH and CDR2 LQKENI. CDR3 amino acids: CASSPGLRSQNSNQPQHF. CDR3 DNA sequence: TGTGCCAGCTCACCAGGATTACGGAGTCAGAATAGCAATCAGCCCCAGCATTTT.